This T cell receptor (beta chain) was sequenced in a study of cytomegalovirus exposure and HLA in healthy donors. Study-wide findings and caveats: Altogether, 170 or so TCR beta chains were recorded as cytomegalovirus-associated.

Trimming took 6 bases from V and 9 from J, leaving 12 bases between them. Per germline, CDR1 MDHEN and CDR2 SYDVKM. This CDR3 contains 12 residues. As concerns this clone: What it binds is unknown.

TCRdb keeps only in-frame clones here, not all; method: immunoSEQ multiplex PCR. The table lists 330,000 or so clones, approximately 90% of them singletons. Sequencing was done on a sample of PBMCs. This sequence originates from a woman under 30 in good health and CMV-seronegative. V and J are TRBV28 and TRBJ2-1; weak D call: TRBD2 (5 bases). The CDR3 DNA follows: TGTGCCAGCAGCCCCTGGACTGGTGAGCAGTTCTTC. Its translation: CASSPWTGEQFF. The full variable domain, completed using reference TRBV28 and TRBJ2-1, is DVKVTQSSRYLVKRTGEKVFLECVQDMDHENMFWYRQDPGLGLRLIYFSYDVKMKEKGDIPEGYSVSREKKERFSLILESASTNQTSMYLCASSPWTGEQFFGPGTRLTVL.